A single sample gave rise to the 5 T cell receptor beta chains below, sequenced in a study of vaccination effects on CD4 cells after COVID-19. The method was immunoSEQ multiplex PCR; TCRdb's version includes in-frame clones alone and lacks a portion of them. The table shows 30,000 to 40,000 clones, with 72% occurring only once. What these receptors recognize is not known. After expansion with viral peptide pools in the ViraFEST assay, antigen-specific CD4+ T cells were sequenced. With approximately 9 days of culture completed, CD4+ T cells were isolated. Participants were given two doses of BNT162b2 or mRNA-1273 vaccine. The material sequenced was CD4+ T cells from PBMCs cultured with HCoV-229E spike peptides, taken after COVID-19 vaccination. These receptors were collected from a human donor who received a COVID-19 vaccine.

This clone was seen more than once but under ten times. The chain links TRBV6-5 to TRBJ1-6; D gene uncertain. Germline values: CDR1 MNHEY, CDR2 SVGAGI. This CDR3 is built from 15 residues. V was trimmed by 0 bases and J by 9 bases, leaving 12 bases between them. As DNA, the CDR3 is TGTGCCAGCAGTTACTCGAAACGTTCGGGTTCACCCCTCCACTTT. Translation gives CASSYSKRSGSPLHF.

The chain couples TRBV12-3 or TRBV12-4 to TRBJ1-1, with unresolved D. V was trimmed by 6 bases and J by 3 bases, leaving 11 bases between them. The CDR3 has 13 residues. CDR3: CASSRRVDTEAFF. Written as DNA, the CDR3 is TGTGCCAGCAGCCGTCGTGTCGACACTGAAGCTTTCTTT.

The J gene is TRBJ2-3, the V gene TRBV29-1, with a tentative D call TRBD1 (5 bases). The CDR3 consists of 16 residues. Trimming pared 3 bases from V and 4 bases from J, leaving 20 bases between. Germline loops: CDR1 SQVTM, CDR2 ANQGSEA. As DNA, the CDR3 is TGCAGCGTTGATGTTGGGCAGGGCGTCATCCCAGATACGCAGTATTTT. This translates into CSVDVGQGVIPDTQYF.

The chain has TRBV7-9 and TRBJ2-2; a possible D gene is TRBD1 (5 bases). CDR1 is SEHNR and CDR2 is FQNEAQ in the germline V gene (reference sequence). The CDR3 consists of 15 residues. The V and J ends lost 3 bases and 3 bases respectively, with 11 bases between them. The CDR3 is CASSFQGAHTGELFF. The CDR3 DNA is TGTGCCAGCAGCTTTCAAGGGGCTCACACCGGGGAGCTGTTTTTT.

J is TRBJ2-4 and V is TRBV5-4; TRBD2 is a possible D gene (5 bases). The CDR3 extends over 13 amino acids. The germline CDR1 and CDR2 sequences are SGHNT and YYREEE (reference sequence). Trimming removed 1 base from V and 5 bases from J, with 7 bases in between. CDR3 in amino acids: CASSLYGENIQYF. The CDR3 DNA is TGTGCCAGCAGCTTGTACGGGGAAAACATTCAGTACTTC.